The text below deals with one T cell receptor (beta chain). The antigen is undetermined. Deep-level settings were used for running the assay. Assay: immunoSEQ multiplex PCR; the TCRdb copy retains only in-frame clones and omits some. The sample includes fewer than 1 million clones, approximately 97% of them seen just once. Naive CD8 cells comprised CD45RO-negative, CCR7-positively selected cells, excluding terminally differentiated effector memory CD45RA+ cells. This specimen belongs to a study of shared clonotypes between healthy human individuals. Study-wide results and limits: Generally, naive subsets came out with larger estimated richness than memory subsets.

Germline assignment: CDR1 SGDLS and CDR2 YYNGEE. The ends were cut back, 2 bases at V and 1 base at J, with 9 bases in the middle. This CDR3 is 14 amino acids long. Sequencing used naive CD8+ T cells sorted from blood. The chain uses TRBV9 and TRBJ1-1; D gene ambiguous. The receptor comes from a man younger than 40 in good health. CDR3 DNA: TGTGCCAGCAGCGTGAAACAGAGGAACACTGAAGCTTTCTTT. Translation gives CASSVKQRNTEAFF.